These 32 T cell receptor beta chains came from one sample sequenced in a study of T cells after yellow fever vaccination (dated by TCRdb to between 2018 and 2021). Preparation of the library involved 5' RACE. Sequencing took place on an Illumina HiSeq 2500. In-frame beta chains were kept once TCRdb had trimmed the public reads at Q25 with fastp and called clones with MiXCR. Every CDR3 protein is listed once, alongside the most common genes and DNA of its rows. For this sample the table gives approximately 300,000 distinct CDR3 sequences, of which around 13% were detected only once. Around 0.55% of the sample is taken by the ten largest. Sample treatment or condition, as interpreted from the label and publication: live attenuated yellow fever vaccine strain. The material sequenced was CD4+ T cells sorted from PBMCs, taken 45 days after the yellow fever booster vaccination. These receptors were collected from a man younger than 45 who received the YFV17D yellow fever vaccine.

This clonotype showed up just a few times. The chain combines TRBV5-1 with TRBJ2-7; 11 bases fit TRBD2. Germline V CDR1 and CDR2: SGHRS, YFSETQ. The length of the CDR3 is 15 residues. With V trimmed by 3 bases and J by 2 bases, 4 bases remained unmatched. The CDR3 spells CASSSASGRTYEQYF. The DNA of the CDR3 is TGCGCCAGCAGCTCTGCTAGCGGGAGGACCTACGAGCAGTACTTC.

This chain connects TRBV10-3 to TRBJ1-5; a possible D gene is TRBD1 (6 bases). Germline V gene data show CDR1 as ENHRY and CDR2 as SYGVKD. Trimming cost V 0 bases and J 4 bases, with 10 bases left between them. This CDR3 has 15 residues. CDR3 amino acids: CAISESNDRNQPQHF. CDR3 in DNA: TGTGCCATCAGTGAGTCCAATGACAGGAATCAGCCCCAGCATTTT.

The chain combines TRBV6-2 or TRBV6-3 with TRBJ2-1, with 10 bases identical to TRBD2. Germline CDR1 reads MNHEY; CDR2 reads SVGEGT. Losses at the gene ends were 6 bases for V and 8 bases for J; bases not matched to a gene: 7. The CDR3 is made up of 14 amino acids. This CDR3 is CASRPSGSPHEQFF. CDR3 nucleotide sequence: TGTGCCAGCAGGCCTAGCGGGAGCCCCCATGAGCAGTTCTTC.

The V call is TRBV12-3 or TRBV12-4, the J call TRBJ2-5; D uncertain. V was shortened by 5 bases and J by 5 bases, with 9 bases between the two germline ends. The CDR3 consists of 12 residues. CDR3 sequence (DNA): TGTGCCAGCAGTGATCAAAGCGAGACCCAGTACTTC. Translation gives CASSDQSETQYF.

This chain joins TRBV5-1 and TRBJ2-1; 7 bases are shared with TRBD2. The CDR3 loop spans 14 amino acids. V lost 3 bases, J lost 3 bases, and 3 bases stayed unmatched. Per germline, CDR1 SGHRS and CDR2 YFSETQ. The CDR3: CASSYGLDYNEQFF. DNA for the CDR3: TGCGCCAGCAGCTATGGACTAGACTACAATGAGCAGTTCTTC.

This clonotype has only a few counts. The rearrangement uses TRBV20-1 and TRBJ2-5; D possibly corresponds to TRBD1 (6 bases). This CDR3 comprises 11 residues. Germline CDR1 is DFQATT and CDR2 is SNEGSKA (reference sequence). The V end was cut by 2 bases, the J end by 5 bases, with 6 bases between. CDR3 DNA: TGCAGTGCTAGACAGGGGGAGACCCAGTACTTC. This codes for CSARQGETQYF.

This clonotype occurred a few times. The chain recombines TRBV28 with TRBJ2-5, with D hard to call. V was pared by 5 bases and J by 3 bases, with 13 bases between. This CDR3 region has 14 residues. Germline V gene data show CDR1 as MDHEN and CDR2 as SYDVKM. This CDR3 reads CASSLPGTKETQYF. The CDR3 DNA reads TGTGCCAGCAGTCTTCCTGGCACTAAAGAGACCCAGTACTTC.

The chain is built from TRBV12-3 or TRBV12-4 and TRBJ2-7; 9 nucleotides line up with TRBD2. With V trimmed by 4 bases and J by 1 base, 5 bases remained unmatched. CDR3 length: 15 residues. Written as DNA, the CDR3 is TGTGCCAGCAGTTGGGGCAGCGGGAGGTCCTACGAGCAGTACTTC. This codes for CASSWGSGRSYEQYF.

This clonotype was seen a handful of times. The chain has TRBV12-3 or TRBV12-4 and TRBJ2-7; 7 bases line up with TRBD1. This CDR3 comprises 15 residues. With V trimmed by 1 base and J by 5 bases, 8 bases remained unmatched. CDR3 sequence reads: CASSLDGQVRNEQYF. DNA for the CDR3: TGTGCCAGCAGTTTAGATGGACAGGTTAGGAACGAGCAGTACTTC.

This chain links TRBV5-1 with TRBJ1-1; the D is unclear. The CDR3 is 15 amino acids. Trimming stripped 0 bases from V and 5 bases from J, with 14 bases between. Germline V CDR1 and CDR2: SGHRS, YFSETQ. CDR3 region: CASSLESGFGTEAFF. CDR3 bases: TGCGCCAGCAGCTTGGAGTCCGGGTTTGGTACTGAAGCTTTCTTT.

The rearrangement uses TRBV5-1 and TRBJ2-1; the D gene is possibly TRBD2 (5 bases). Trimming shortened V by 8 bases and J by 0 bases, and 18 bases separated the two germline ends. Germline V CDR1 and CDR2: SGHRS, YFSETQ. The length of the CDR3 is 16 residues. CDR3 coding DNA: TGCGCCAGTCGGGAAAGCCTGGAGAGCTCCTACAATGAGCAGTTCTTC. Translating gives CASRESLESSYNEQFF.

This sequence joins TRBV7-8 and TRBJ2-3; 10 bases line up with TRBD2. The CDR3 runs to 15 residues. With V trimmed by 6 bases and J by 5 bases, 8 bases remained unmatched. Germline-derived CDR1 and CDR2 are SGHVS and FQNEAQ. The CDR3 sequence: CASRTTSGLGDTQYF. The CDR3 region has the DNA TGTGCCAGCAGGACGACTAGCGGGCTAGGAGATACGCAGTATTTT.

In this sample, this clonotype turned up a few times. The V gene is TRBV21-1, the J gene TRBJ2-1; TRBD1, the D gene given by the table, was not confirmed from the DNA. TRBV21-1 has pseudogene status. The CDR3 length is 16 residues. The CDR3 reads CASSFQCGNPGNEQFF. The CDR3 DNA is TGTGCCAGCAGCTTCCAATGCGGGAACCCGGGCAATGAGCAGTTCTTC.

CDR3 nucleotides: TGCAGTGGTTTTCCGGGACAGGGATTCTACGAGCAGTACTTC. Protein: CSGFPGQGFYEQYF. The chain joins TRBV20-1 to TRBJ2-7; 9 bases are a match to TRBD1. CDR3 length: 14 amino acids. Germline loops: CDR1 DFQATT, CDR2 SNEGSKA (reference sequence). The J segment lost 3 bases and the V segment lost 7 bases, leaving 10 bases of the junction unmatched.

This clonotype showed up just a few times. The chain carries TRBV10-3 and TRBJ2-1; 12 bases map to TRBD2. The J segment lost 3 bases and the V segment lost 6 bases, leaving 12 bases of the junction unmatched. Germline CDR1 is ENHRY and CDR2 is SYGVKD. The CDR3 extends over 18 amino acids. CDR3 bases: TGTGCCATCAGGGAATCTAGCGGGAGGGCCGAAAACTACAATGAGCAGTTCTTC. It is translated as CAIRESSGRAENYNEQFF.

The table lists this clonotype with a few counts. The chain recombines TRBV6-5 with TRBJ2-5; TRBD2 might be the D (5 bases). The germline CDR1 and CDR2 sequences are MNHEY and SVGAGI. The ends were cut back, 6 bases at V and 4 bases at J, with 9 bases in the middle. CDR3 size: 12 residues. The CDR3 DNA sequence: TGTGCCAGCAGGGGTGCGGGAGAGACCCAGTACTTC. Amino acid sequence: CASRGAGETQYF.

The rearrangement links TRBV5-1 to TRBJ2-7; D remains unclear. V shed 1 base and J shed 3 bases, with 11 bases lying between them. From germline, CDR1 is SGHRS and CDR2 YFSETQ. The CDR3 totals 14 residues. The CDR3 reads CASSLSGLRYEQYF. CDR3 coding DNA: TGCGCCAGCAGCTTGTCCGGGTTGCGCTACGAGCAGTACTTC.

This clonotype was found a few times. The rearrangement joins TRBV20-1 to TRBJ2-5, with TRBD2 matching 10 bases. Germline-derived CDR1 and CDR2 are DFQATT and SNEGSKA (reference sequence). With V trimmed by 6 bases and J by 4 bases, 17 bases remained unmatched. This CDR3 contains 17 residues. Here the CDR3 reads CSAPPKPASGSGETQYF. CDR3 bases: TGCAGTGCCCCGCCCAAACCCGCTAGCGGGAGTGGAGAGACCCAGTACTTC.

This clonotype has at least ten counts. The V and J genes are TRBV29-1 and TRBJ2-1; TRBD1 might be the D (6 bases). The V gene lost 6 bases and the J gene lost 4 bases, with 22 bases spanning the gap. CDR1 SQVTM and CDR2 ANQGSEA come from the germline V gene. This CDR3 comprises 16 residues. For the CDR3, the DNA is TGCAGCGTCCCCGATTTCAGAGACAGGAGTTACAATGAGCAGTTCTTC. It specifies CSVPDFRDRSYNEQFF.

The gene calls are TRBV12-3 or TRBV12-4 and TRBJ2-7; unclear D gene. V was shortened by 7 bases and J by 6 bases, with 28 bases between the two germline ends. The CDR3 has 17 residues. The CDR3 sequence is CASTFLGNTIHQGEQYF. The CDR3 bases are TGTGCCAGCACCTTTTTGGGTAACACAATCCACCAAGGCGAGCAGTACTTC.

The chain combines TRBV11-3 with TRBJ2-2, with 12 bases aligning to TRBD2. Per germline, CDR1 SGHNT and CDR2 YENEEA. The ends lost 8 bases at V and 4 bases at J; junction bases unmatched: 5. There are 15 residues in the CDR3. The CDR3 DNA reads TGTGCCAGCTCACGGACTAGCGGGACCACCGGGGAGCTGTTTTTT. Protein sequence: CASSRTSGTTGELFF.

V is TRBV5-1 and J is TRBJ2-6; D is uncertain. The ends were cut back, 4 bases at V and 2 bases at J, with 7 bases in the middle. Per germline, CDR1 SGHRS and CDR2 YFSETQ. The CDR3 spans 14 residues. CDR3 DNA sequence: TGCGCCAGCAGCCATCGGGCTGGGGCCAACGTCCTGACTTTC. Translating it yields CASSHRAGANVLTF.

This clonotype was counted between two and nine times. The chain combines TRBV5-1 with TRBJ2-7; TRBD2 matches 10 bases. This CDR3 has 18 residues. Germline CDR1 SGHRS, CDR2 YFSETQ. V lost 0 bases and J lost 5; bases outside the gene matches: 14. CDR3 sequence reads: CASSLGSTSGVEYHEQYF. CDR3 coding DNA: TGCGCCAGCAGCTTGGGTTCCACTAGCGGGGTCGAATACCACGAGCAGTACTTC.

This clonotype was counted between two and nine times. The rearrangement joins TRBV5-1 to TRBJ2-1; D is uncertain. The CDR3 has 14 amino acids. Trimming stripped 4 bases from V and 0 bases from J, with 8 bases between. From germline, CDR1 is SGHRS and CDR2 YFSETQ. The CDR3 here is CASSPGYSYNEQFF. In DNA, the CDR3 is TGCGCCAGCAGCCCTGGCTACTCCTACAATGAGCAGTTCTTC.

This clonotype was observed a handful of times. The V gene is TRBV6-1, the J gene TRBJ2-1; possibly TRBD2 for D (6 bases). Germline V gene lookup returns CDR1 MNHNS and CDR2 SASEGT. This CDR3 contains 14 residues. Trimming pared 10 bases from V and 1 base from J, leaving 14 bases between. In DNA, the CDR3 is TGTGCCACGGAGGGCCCTCGGTCCTACAATGAGCAGTTCTTC. It translates to CATEGPRSYNEQFF.

This chain links TRBV29-1 with TRBJ1-1, with D tentatively TRBD1 (6 bases). This CDR3 is 12 amino acids long. Trimming left V 3 bases short and J 4 bases short, with 9 bases between. CDR1 is SQVTM, CDR2 ANQGSEA, per germline. The CDR3 region is CSVEGAATEAFF. The CDR3 DNA is TGCAGCGTTGAGGGGGCTGCCACTGAAGCTTTCTTT. Based on the CDR3 plus reference TRBV29-1 and TRBJ1-1, the full variable domain is SAVISQKPSRDICQRGTSLTIQCQVDSQVTMMFWYRQQPGQSLTLIATANQGSEATYESGFVIDKFPISRPNLTFSTLTVSNMSPEDSSIYLCSVEGAATEAFFGQGTRLTVV.

J is TRBJ2-2 and V is TRBV7-2, with 13 bases fitting TRBD2. The CDR3 is 17 amino acids. Losses at the gene ends were 4 bases for V and 2 bases for J; bases not matched to a gene: 4. Germline CDR1 is SGHTA and CDR2 is FQGNSA. The CDR3 reads CASSWTSGRINTGELFF. CDR3 sequence (DNA): TGTGCCAGCAGCTGGACTAGCGGGAGAATAAACACCGGGGAGCTGTTTTTT.

The genes are TRBV15 and TRBJ2-2; 11 positions match TRBD2. This CDR3 is 16 amino acids long. Germline V gene sequence: CDR1 LNHNV, CDR2 YYDKDF (reference sequence). Unmatched junction bases numbered 6, after V lost 5 bases and J lost 4 bases. The CDR3 loop reads CATSDGLAGFTGELFF. The CDR3 coding sequence is TGTGCCACCAGCGACGGACTAGCGGGTTTCACCGGGGAGCTGTTTTTT.

This clonotype was picked up a small number of times. This rearrangement joins TRBV3-1 to TRBJ1-1; possibly TRBD1 for D (5 bases). V was trimmed by 3 bases and J by 4 bases, leaving 15 bases between them. Germline lookup yields CDR1 LGHDT and CDR2 YNNKEL (reference sequence). This CDR3 has 15 residues. The CDR3 DNA sequence: TGTGCCAGCAGCCAGGCTTTCGGGGGTAGCACTGAAGCTTTCTTT. Its protein is CASSQAFGGSTEAFF.

The chain joins TRBV6-5 to TRBJ2-7; TRBD1 might be the D (6 bases). This CDR3 contains 14 residues. V was shortened by 1 base and J by 2 bases, with 9 bases between the two germline ends. In germline, CDR1 is MNHEY, CDR2 SVGAGI. For the CDR3, the DNA is TGTGCCAGCAGTTACTGGGGACAAACCTACGAGCAGTACTTC. This gives the protein CASSYWGQTYEQYF.

V gene TRBV20-1 combines with J gene TRBJ2-1; D unclear. The germline gives CDR1 DFQATT, CDR2 SNEGSKA (reference sequence). This CDR3 has 11 amino acids. Trimming pared 3 bases from V and 7 bases from J, leaving 7 bases between. In DNA form, the CDR3 reads TGCAGTGCTAGTGCCAGGAATGAGCAGTTCTTC. Protein: CSASARNEQFF.

This sequence joins TRBV12-3 or TRBV12-4 and TRBJ2-1; D is undetermined. The ends were cut back, 6 bases at V and 8 bases at J, with 20 bases in the middle. This CDR3 contains 15 residues. This CDR3 is CASRSSRASLDEQFF. The CDR3 bases are TGTGCCAGCAGATCTTCTAGGGCTTCGCTGGATGAGCAGTTCTTC.